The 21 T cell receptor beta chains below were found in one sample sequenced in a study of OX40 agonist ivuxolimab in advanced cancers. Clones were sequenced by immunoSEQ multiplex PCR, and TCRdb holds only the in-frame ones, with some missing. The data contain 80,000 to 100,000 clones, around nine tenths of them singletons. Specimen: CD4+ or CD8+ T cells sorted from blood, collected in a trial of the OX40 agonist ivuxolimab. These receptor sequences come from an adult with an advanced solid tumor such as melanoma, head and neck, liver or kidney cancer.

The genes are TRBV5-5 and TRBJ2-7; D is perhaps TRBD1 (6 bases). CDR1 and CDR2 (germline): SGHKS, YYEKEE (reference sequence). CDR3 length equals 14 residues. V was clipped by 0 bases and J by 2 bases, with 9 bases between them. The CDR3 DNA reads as TGTGCCAGCAGCTTGGCTCCAGGGGCCTACGAGCAGTACTTC. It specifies CASSLAPGAYEQYF.

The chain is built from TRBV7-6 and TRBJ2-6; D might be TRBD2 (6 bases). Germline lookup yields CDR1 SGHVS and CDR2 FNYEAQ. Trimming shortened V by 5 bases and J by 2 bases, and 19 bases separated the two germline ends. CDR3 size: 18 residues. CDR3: CASSGRERRFPGANVLTF. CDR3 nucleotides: TGTGCCAGCAGCGGACGGGAGAGGAGGTTCCCTGGGGCCAACGTCCTGACTTTC. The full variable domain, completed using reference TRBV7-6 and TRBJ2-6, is GAGVSQSPRYKVTKRGQDVALRCDPISGHVSLYWYRQALGQGPEFLTYFNYEAQQDKSGLPNDRFSAERPEGSISTLTIQRTEQRDSAMYRCASSGRERRFPGANVLTFGAGSRLTVL.

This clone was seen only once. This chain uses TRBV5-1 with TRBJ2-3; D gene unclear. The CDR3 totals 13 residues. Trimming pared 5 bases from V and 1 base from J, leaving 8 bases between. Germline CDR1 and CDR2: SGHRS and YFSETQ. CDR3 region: CASRLRGTDTQYF. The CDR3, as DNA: TGCGCCAGCAGGCTTAGGGGCACAGATACGCAGTATTTT.

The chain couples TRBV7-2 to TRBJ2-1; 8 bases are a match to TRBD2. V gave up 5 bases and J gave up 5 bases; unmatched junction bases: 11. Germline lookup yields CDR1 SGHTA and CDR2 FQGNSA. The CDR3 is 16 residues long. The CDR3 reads CASSRLGTSGNNEQFF. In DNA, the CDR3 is TGTGCCAGCAGCCGATTAGGGACTAGTGGTAACAATGAGCAGTTCTTC.

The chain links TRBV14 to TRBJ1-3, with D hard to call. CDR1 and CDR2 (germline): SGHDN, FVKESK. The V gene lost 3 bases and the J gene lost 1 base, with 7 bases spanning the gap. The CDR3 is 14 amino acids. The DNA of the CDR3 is TGTGCCAGCAGCCAGTCGGGATCTGGAAACACCATATATTTT. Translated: CASSQSGSGNTIYF.

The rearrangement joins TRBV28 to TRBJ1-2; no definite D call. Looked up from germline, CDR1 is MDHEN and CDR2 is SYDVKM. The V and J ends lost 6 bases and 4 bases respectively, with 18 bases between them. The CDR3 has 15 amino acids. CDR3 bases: TGTGCCAGCAGCCCAGATCGGGGATTCGGCTATGGCTACACCTTC. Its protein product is CASSPDRGFGYGYTF.

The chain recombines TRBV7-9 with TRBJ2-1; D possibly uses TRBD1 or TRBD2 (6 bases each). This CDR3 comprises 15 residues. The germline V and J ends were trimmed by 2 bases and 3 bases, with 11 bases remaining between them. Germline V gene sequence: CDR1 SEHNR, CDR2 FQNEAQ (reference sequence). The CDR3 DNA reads TGTGCCAGCAGCTTAAAGGGGGGCCACTACAATGAGCAGTTCTTC. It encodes CASSLKGGHYNEQFF.

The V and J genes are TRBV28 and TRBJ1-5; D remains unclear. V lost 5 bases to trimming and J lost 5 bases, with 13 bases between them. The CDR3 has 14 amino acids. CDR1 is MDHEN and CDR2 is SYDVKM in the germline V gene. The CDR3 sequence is CASSAGRIDQPQHF. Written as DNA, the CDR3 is TGTGCCAGCAGTGCGGGTCGAATAGATCAGCCCCAGCATTTT.

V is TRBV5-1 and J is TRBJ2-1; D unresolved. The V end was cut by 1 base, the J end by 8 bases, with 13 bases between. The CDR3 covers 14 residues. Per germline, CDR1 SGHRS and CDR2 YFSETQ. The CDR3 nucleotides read TGCGCCAGCAGCTTGAGACCCCGAAGCGATGAGCAGTTCTTC. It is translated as CASSLRPRSDEQFF.

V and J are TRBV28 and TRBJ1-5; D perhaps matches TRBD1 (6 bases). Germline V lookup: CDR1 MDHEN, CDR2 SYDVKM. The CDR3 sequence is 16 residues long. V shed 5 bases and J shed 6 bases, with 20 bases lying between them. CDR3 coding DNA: TGTGCCAGCAGTCCTAGCACGGGGGCGCAAGGTCAGCCCCAGCATTTT. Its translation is CASSPSTGAQGQPQHF. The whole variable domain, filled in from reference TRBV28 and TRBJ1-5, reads DVKVTQSSRYLVKRTGEKVFLECVQDMDHENMFWYRQDPGLGLRLIYFSYDVKMKEKGDIPEGYSVSREKKERFSLILESASTNQTSMYLCASSPSTGAQGQPQHFGDGTRLSIL.

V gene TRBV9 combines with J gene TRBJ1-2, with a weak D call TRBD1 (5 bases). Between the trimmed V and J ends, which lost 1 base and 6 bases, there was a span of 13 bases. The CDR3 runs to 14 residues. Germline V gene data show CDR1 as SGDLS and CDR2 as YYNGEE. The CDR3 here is CASSVNQGANGYTF. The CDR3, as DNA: TGTGCCAGCAGCGTAAACCAAGGGGCTAATGGCTACACCTTC.

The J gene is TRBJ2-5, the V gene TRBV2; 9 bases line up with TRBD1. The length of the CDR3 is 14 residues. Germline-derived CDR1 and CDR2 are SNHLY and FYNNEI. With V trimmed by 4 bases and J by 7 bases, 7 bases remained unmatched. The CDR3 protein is CASSVAGQGATQYF. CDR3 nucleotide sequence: TGTGCCAGCAGTGTTGCGGGACAGGGAGCGACCCAGTACTTC. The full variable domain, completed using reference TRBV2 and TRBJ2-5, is EPEVTQTPSHQVTQMGQEVILRCVPISNHLYFYWYRQILGQKVEFLVSFYNNEISEKSEIFDDQFSVERPDGSNFTLKIRSTKLEDSAMYFCASSVAGQGATQYFGPGTRLLVL.

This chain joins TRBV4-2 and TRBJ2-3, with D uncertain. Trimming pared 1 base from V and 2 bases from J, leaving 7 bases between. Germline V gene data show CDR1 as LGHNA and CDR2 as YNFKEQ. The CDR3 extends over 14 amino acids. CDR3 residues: CASSQGLYTDTQYF. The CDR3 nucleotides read TGTGCCAGCAGCCAAGGGCTTTACACAGATACGCAGTATTTT.

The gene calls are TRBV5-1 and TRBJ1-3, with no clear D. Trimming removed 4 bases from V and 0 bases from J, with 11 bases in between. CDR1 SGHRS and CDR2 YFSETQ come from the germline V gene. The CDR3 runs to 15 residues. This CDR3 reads CASSPGAASGNTIYF. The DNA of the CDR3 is TGCGCCAGCAGCCCCGGCGCGGCCTCTGGAAACACCATATATTTT. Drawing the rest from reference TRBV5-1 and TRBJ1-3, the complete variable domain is KAGVTQTPRYLIKTRGQQVTLSCSPISGHRSVSWYQQTPGQGLQFLFEYFSETQRNKGNFPGRFSGRQFSNSRSEMNVSTLELGDSALYLCASSPGAASGNTIYFGEGSWLTVV.

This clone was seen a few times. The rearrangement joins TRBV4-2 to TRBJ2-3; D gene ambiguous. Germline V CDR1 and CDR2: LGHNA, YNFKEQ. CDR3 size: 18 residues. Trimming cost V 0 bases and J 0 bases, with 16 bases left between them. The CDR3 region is CASSQEIAGAISTDTQYF. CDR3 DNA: TGTGCCAGCAGCCAAGAGATCGCTGGAGCAATTAGCACAGATACGCAGTATTTT.

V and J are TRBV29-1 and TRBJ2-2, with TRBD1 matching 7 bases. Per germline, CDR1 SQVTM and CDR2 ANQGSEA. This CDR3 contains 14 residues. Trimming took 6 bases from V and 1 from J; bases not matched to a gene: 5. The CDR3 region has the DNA TGCAGCGTGACCGGGACAGTGAACACCGGGGAGCTGTTTTTT. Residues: CSVTGTVNTGELFF.

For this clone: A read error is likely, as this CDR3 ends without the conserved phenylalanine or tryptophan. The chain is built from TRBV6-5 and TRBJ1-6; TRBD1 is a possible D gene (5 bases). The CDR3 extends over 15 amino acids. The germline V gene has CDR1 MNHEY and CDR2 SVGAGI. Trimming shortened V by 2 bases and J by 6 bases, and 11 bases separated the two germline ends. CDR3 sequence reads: CASSYGGPSNSPLHL. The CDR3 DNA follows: TGTGCCAGCAGTTACGGGGGACCTAGTAATTCACCCCTCCACCTT.

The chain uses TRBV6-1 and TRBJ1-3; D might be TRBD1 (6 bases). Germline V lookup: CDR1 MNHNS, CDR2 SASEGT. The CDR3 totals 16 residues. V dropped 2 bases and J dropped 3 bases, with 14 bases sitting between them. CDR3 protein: CASSEPGQRGGNTIYF. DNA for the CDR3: TGTGCCAGCAGTGAACCTGGACAGCGGGGTGGAAACACCATATATTTT.

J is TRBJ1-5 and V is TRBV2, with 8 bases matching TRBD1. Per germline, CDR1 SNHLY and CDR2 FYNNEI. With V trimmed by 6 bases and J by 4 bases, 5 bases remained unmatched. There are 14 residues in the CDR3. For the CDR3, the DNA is TGTGCCAGCAGCGATACAGGGGGAAATCAGCCCCAGCATTTT. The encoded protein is CASSDTGGNQPQHF.

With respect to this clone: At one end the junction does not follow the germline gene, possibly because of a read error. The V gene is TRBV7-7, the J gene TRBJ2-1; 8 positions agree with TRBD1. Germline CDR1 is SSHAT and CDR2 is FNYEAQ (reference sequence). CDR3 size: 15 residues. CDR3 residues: CASSQGQVRYNEQFF. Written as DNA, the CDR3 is TGTGCTAGCAGCCAGGGACAGGTTCGCTACAATGAGCAGTTCTTC.

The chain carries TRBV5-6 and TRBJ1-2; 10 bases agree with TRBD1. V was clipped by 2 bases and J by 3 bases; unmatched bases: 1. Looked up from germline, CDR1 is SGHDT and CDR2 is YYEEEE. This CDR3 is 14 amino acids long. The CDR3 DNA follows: TGTGCCAGCAGCTTAGGACAGGGGGACTATGGCTACACCTTC. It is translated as CASSLGQGDYGYTF.